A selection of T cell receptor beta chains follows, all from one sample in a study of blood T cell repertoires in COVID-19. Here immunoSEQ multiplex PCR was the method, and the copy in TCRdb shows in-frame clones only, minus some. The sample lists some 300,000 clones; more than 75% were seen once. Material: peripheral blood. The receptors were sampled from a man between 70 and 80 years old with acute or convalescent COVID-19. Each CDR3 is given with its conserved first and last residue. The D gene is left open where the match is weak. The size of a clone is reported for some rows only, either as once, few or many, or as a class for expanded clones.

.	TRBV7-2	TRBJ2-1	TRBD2	TGTGCCAGCAGCCCGGGACTAGCGGGGGGGCTTGAGCAGTTCTTC	CASSPGLAGGLEQFF
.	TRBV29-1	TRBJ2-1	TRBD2	TGCAGCGTTGAACTAGCGGGGTACAATGAGCAGTTCTTC	CSVELAGYNEQFF
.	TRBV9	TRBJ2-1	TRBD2	TGTGCCAGCACCGAAGCGGGAGGGTACAATGAGCAGTTCTTC	CASTEAGGYNEQFF
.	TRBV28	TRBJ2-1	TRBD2	TGTGCCAGCAGTTTCCAAGGACTAGCGGGAGTCTGGTTCTTC	CASSFQGLAGVWFF
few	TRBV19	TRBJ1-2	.	TGTGCCAGTAGTATACCGAACAGGAACTATGGCTACACCTTC	CASSIPNRNYGYTF
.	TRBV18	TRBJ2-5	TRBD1	TGTGCCAGCTCACCCGTCGGGACAGTTAAAGAGACCCAGTACTTC	CASSPVGTVKETQYF
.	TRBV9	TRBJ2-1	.	TGTGCCAGCAGCAGTCCTAGCTCTTACAATGAGCAGTTCTTC	CASSSPSSYNEQFF
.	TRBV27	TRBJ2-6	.	TGTGCCAGCAGCCGTAATTCGGGGGGCGGAGGGGCCAACGTCCTGACTTTC	CASSRNSGGGGANVLTF
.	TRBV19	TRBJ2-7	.	TGTGCCAGTAGTAAACGACAGGCAGAGTACGAGCAGTACTTC	CASSKRQAEYEQYF
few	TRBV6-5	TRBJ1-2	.	TGTGCCAGCCAAGAATCCTACAGTGGCTATGGCTACACCTTC	CASQESYSGYGYTF
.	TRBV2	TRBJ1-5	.	TGTGCCAGCAGTGCGACAGGTAATCAGCCCCAGCATTTT	CASSATGNQPQHF
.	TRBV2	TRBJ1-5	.	TGTGCCAGCAGTGATTTCCTATGGGAGGGCAATCAGCCCCAGCATTTT	CASSDFLWEGNQPQHF
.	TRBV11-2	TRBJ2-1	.	TGTGCCAGCAGCTTAGAGGTCAGCGCCAATGAGCAGTTCTTC	CASSLEVSANEQFF
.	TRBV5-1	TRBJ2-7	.	TGCGCCAGCAGCACACCCGATAGCAGTGAGCAGTACTTC	CASSTPDSSEQYF
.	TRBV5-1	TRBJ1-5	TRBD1	TGCGCCAGCAGCTTGGATCCGGGACAGGGTCAGCCCCAGCATTTT	CASSLDPGQGQPQHF
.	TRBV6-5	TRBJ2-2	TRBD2	TGTGCCAGCAGACGACTAGCGGGGAACACCGGGGAGCTGTTTTTT	CASRRLAGNTGELFF
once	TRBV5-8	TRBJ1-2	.	TGTGCCAGCAGCGATACAGGGAGAATCGATTTAGGCGGCACCTTC	CASSDTGRIDLGGTF
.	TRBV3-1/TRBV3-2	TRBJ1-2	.	TGTGCCAGCAGCCTGGGGGGGGGCAACTATGGCTACACCTTC	CASSLGGGNYGYTF
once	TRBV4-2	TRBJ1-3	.	TGTGCCAGCAGCGAGGGTGGTGTTGGAAACACCATATATTTT	CASSEGGVGNTIYF
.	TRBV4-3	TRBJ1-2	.	TGCGCCAGCAGCCAAGCTCAGGCTAACTATGGCTACACCTTC	CASSQAQANYGYTF
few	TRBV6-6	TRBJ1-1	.	TGTGCCAGCAGTTACTCCGACAGAGCCACTGAAGCTTTCTTT	CASSYSDRATEAFF
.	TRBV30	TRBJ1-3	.	TGTGCCTGGAGTGTCTCCCCCCAGGTTGTGGGAAACACCATATATTTT	CAWSVSPQVVGNTIYF
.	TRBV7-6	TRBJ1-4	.	TGTGCCAGCAGCTTAGCGGTAATGACGGGTGCAACTAATGAAAAACTGTTTTTT	CASSLAVMTGATNEKLFF
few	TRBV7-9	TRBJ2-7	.	TGTGCCAGCAGCTTTAGACAGAGGCCCTACGAGCAGTACTTC	CASSFRQRPYEQYF
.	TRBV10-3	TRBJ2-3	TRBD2	TGTGCCATCAGTGACGCTAGCGGGATGACAGATACGCAGTATTTT	CAISDASGMTDTQYF
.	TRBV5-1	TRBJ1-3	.	TGCGCCAGCAGCGCTGAGTCTGGAAACACCATATATTTT	CASSAESGNTIYF
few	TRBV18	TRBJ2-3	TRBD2	TGTGCCAGCTCACCACTCGAGGGACTAGGGGTTACGCAGTATTTT	CASSPLEGLGVTQYF
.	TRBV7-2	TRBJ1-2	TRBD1	TGTGCCAGCAGCCAGCAGACAGGGGTCGCTATCTATGGCTACACCTTC	CASSQQTGVAIYGYTF
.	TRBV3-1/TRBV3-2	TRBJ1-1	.	TGTGCCAGCAGCCAAGAGGGGCCTACCCTAGCTTTCTTT	CASSQEGPTLAFF
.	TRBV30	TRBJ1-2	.	TGTGCCTGGAGTCGAGACAGACCCTATGGCTACACCTTC	CAWSRDRPYGYTF
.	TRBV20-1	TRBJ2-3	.	TGCAGTGCTAGTCTCGGGGGCACAGATACGCAGTATTTT	CSASLGGTDTQYF
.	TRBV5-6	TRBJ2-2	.	TGTGCCAGCAGCCTATGGGACATTCCCGGGGAGCTGTTTTTT	CASSLWDIPGELFF
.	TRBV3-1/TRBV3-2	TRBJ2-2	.	TGTGCCAGCAGCCAAGACAGGATAAACACCGGGGAGCTGTTTTTT	CASSQDRINTGELFF
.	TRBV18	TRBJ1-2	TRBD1	TGTGCCAGCTCAAGCGACAGGGTCTATGGCTACACCTTC	CASSSDRVYGYTF
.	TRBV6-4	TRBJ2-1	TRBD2	TGTGCCAGCAGTTGGACTAGCGGGAGTCTGGGTGAGCAGTTCTTC	CASSWTSGSLGEQFF
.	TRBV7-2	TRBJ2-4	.	TGTGCCAGCAGCTTAGTAGGACGGGATGGCATTCAGTACTTC	CASSLVGRDGIQYF
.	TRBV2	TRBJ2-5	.	TGTGCCAGCAGTGAATGGGGGCTGAGGGAGACCCAGTACTTC	CASSEWGLRETQYF
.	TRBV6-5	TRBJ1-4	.	TGTGCCAGCAAAGGACAACCGACAACTAATGAAAAACTGTTTTTT	CASKGQPTTNEKLFF
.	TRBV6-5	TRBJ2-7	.	TGTGCCACCGCTGCCCTTTGGTCGCTACTAAACGAGCAGTACTTC	CATAALWSLLNEQYF
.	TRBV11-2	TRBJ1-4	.	TGTGCCAGCAGCTCCGACCAGGGTTTAGAAAAACTGTTTTTT	CASSSDQGLEKLFF
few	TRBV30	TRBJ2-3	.	TGTGCCTTAATGAAGGGGGGCACAGATACGCAGTATTTT	CALMKGGTDTQYF
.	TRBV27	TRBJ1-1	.	TGTGCCAGCAGTTTATCACAGGGGAACACTGAAGCTTTCTTT	CASSLSQGNTEAFF
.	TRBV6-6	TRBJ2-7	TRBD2	TGTGCCAGCAGCCACACTAGCGGGAGCCACGAGCAGTACTTC	CASSHTSGSHEQYF
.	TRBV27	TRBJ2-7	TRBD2	TGTGCCAGCAGTTACACCGGGACTAGCGGATCCTACGAGCAGTACTTC	CASSYTGTSGSYEQYF
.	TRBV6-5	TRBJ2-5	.	TGTGCCAGCATCAGAGTAGGGGTAGAGACCCAGTACTTC	CASIRVGVETQYF
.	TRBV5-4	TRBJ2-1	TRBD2	TGTGCCAGCAGCTTTGGTATCGTTAGCGGGAAGGAGCAGTTCTTC	CASSFGIVSGKEQFF
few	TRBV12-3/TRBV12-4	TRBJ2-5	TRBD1	TGTGCCAGCAGCTCGACAGGGCGGGAGACCCAGTACTTC	CASSSTGRETQYF
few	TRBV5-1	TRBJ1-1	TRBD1	TGCGCCAGCAGCTTTAATCCAGGGGGTACTGAAGCTTTCTTT	CASSFNPGGTEAFF
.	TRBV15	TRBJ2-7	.	TGTGCCACCAGCAGCCCAACAGGGGACTGGACCTACGAGCAGTACTTC	CATSSPTGDWTYEQYF
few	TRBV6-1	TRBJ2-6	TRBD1	TGTGCCAGCAGTGACGGGACAGGGTTCGGGGCCAACGTCCTGACTTTC	CASSDGTGFGANVLTF
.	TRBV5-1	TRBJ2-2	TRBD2	TGCGCCAGCAGCTTAAGCGGGAGAGGCAGCGGGGAGCTGTTTTTT	CASSLSGRGSGELFF
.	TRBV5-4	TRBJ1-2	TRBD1	TGTGCCAGCAGCTTGGTGGGACAGGGGCAGGAGGGCTACACCTTC	CASSLVGQGQEGYTF
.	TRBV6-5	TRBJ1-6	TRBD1	TGTGCCAGCCGACGACCGGGACAGCCTAATTCACCCCTCCACTTT	CASRRPGQPNSPLHF
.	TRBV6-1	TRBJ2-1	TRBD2	TGTGCCAGCAGTGAAACCTGGCGGGAGGGGTACAATGAGCAGTTCTTC	CASSETWREGYNEQFF
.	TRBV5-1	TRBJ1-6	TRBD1	TGCGCCAGCAGCTCGGGGACAGGAGGTAATTCACCCCTCCACTTT	CASSSGTGGNSPLHF
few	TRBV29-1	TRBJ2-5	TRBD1	TGCAGCGTTGGAGGGGGCGCAGAGACCCAGTACTTC	CSVGGGAETQYF
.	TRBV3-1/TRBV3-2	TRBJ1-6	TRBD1	TGTGCCAGCAGCCAATTTGGTTCGGGACAGGGAAATTCACCCCTCCACTTT	CASSQFGSGQGNSPLHF
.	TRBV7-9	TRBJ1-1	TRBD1	TGTGCCAGCAGCCAGGGACAGGGTAGGTCTGAAGCTTTCTTT	CASSQGQGRSEAFF
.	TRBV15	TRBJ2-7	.	TGTGCCACCAGCAGGGGCAGCTACGAGCAGTACTTC	CATSRGSYEQYF
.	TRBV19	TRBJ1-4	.	TGTGCCAGTAGTCCATTGGGACTCTTTGCAACTAATGAAAAACTGTTTTTT	CASSPLGLFATNEKLFF